The entry below gives a single T cell receptor (beta chain) sequence along with its context. Germline V gene data show CDR1 as MNHEY and CDR2 as SVGEGT. V was trimmed by 3 bases and J by 0 bases, leaving 11 bases between them. This CDR3 comprises 15 residues. TCRdb independently ran MiXCR on the RT-PCR reads; one entry per CDR3 protein. The table lists 650,000 to 800,000 distinct CDR3 sequences, 12% to 15% of them singletons, with 3.6% in the top ten. The sequenced sample was memory CD4+ T cells from blood. This TCR derives from a female donor in good health, serving as a healthy control. The J gene is TRBJ2-5, the V gene TRBV6-2 or TRBV6-3, with D possibly being TRBD1 or TRBD2 (5 bases each). The CDR3 DNA is TGTGCCAGCAGTTATGGAGGCAGGGACCAAGAGACCCAGTACTTC. The encoded protein is CASSYGGRDQETQYF.